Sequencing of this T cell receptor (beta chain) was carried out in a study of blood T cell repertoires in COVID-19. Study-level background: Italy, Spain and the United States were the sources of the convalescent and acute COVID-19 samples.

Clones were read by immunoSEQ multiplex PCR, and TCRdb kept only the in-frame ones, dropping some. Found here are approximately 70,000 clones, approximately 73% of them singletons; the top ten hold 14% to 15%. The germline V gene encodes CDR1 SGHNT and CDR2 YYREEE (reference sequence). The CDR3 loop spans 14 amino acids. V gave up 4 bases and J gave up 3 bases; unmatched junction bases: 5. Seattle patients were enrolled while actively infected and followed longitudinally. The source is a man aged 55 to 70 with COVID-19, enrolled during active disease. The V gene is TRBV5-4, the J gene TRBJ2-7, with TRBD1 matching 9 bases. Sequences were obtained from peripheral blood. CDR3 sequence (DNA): TGTGCCAGCAGCACCGGACAGGGGCTCTACGAGCAGTACTTC. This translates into CASSTGQGLYEQYF.